This TCR beta chain originates from a study of CD8+ T cells in alopecia areata. The sequencing template was cDNA reverse transcribed from extracted RNA. Generated by immunoSEQ multiplex PCR, the TCRdb table keeps only in-frame clones and is missing some. This sample carries 130,000 to 150,000 clones, approximately 85% of them seen once, and the ten largest clones take 20% to 25%. In germline, CDR1 is PRHDT, CDR2 FYEKMQ (reference sequence). CDR3 length: 17 residues. Trimming removed 5 bases from V and 1 base from J, with 20 bases in between. The sample's treatment: oral pan-JAK inhibitor, 5-10 mg twice daily.

The specimen was CD8+ T cells sorted from blood, collected at week 4, from a patient treated with tofacitinib. The gene calls are TRBV13 and TRBJ2-5; possibly TRBD2 for D (6 bases). The receptor was derived from a human donor with alopecia areata. The CDR3 spells CASSRLEIADTQETQYF. The CDR3 coding sequence is TGTGCCAGCAGCCGGTTGGAAATAGCGGATACCCAAGAGACCCAGTACTTC.